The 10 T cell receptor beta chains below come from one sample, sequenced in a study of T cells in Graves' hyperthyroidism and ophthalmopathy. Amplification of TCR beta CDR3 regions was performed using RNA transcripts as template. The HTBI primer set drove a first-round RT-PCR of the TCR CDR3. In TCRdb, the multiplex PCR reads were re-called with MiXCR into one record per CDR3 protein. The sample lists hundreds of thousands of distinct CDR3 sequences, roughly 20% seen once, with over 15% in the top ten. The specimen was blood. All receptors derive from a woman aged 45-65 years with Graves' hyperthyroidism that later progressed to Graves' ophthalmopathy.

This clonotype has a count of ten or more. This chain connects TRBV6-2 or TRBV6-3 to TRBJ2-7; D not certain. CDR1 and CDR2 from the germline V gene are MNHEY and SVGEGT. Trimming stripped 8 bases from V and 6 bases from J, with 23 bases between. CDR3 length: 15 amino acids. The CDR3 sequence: CASGSNPDRTTEQYF. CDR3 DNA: TGTGCCAGCGGCTCAAACCCCGACCGAACTACCGAGCAGTACTTC.

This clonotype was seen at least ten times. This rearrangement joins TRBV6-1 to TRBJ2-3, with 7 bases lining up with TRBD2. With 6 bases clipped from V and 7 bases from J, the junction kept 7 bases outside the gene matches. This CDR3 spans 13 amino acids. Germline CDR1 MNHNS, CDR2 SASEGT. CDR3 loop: CASRGTNQNTQYF. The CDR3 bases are TGTGCCAGCAGGGGGACTAATCAGAATACGCAGTATTTT.

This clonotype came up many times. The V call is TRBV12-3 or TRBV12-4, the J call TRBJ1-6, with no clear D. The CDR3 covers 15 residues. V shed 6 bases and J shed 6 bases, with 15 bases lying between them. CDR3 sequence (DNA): TGTGCCAGCAGCCCACTCAGCGGAGGTAATTCACCCCTCCACTTT. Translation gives CASSPLSGGNSPLHF.

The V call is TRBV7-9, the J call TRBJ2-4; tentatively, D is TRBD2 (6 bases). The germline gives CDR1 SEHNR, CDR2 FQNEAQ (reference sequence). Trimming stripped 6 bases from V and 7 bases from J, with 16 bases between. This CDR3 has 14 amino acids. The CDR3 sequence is CASRSQGGDNIQYF. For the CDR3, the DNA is TGTGCCAGCAGGTCTCAGGGAGGAGACAACATTCAGTACTTC.

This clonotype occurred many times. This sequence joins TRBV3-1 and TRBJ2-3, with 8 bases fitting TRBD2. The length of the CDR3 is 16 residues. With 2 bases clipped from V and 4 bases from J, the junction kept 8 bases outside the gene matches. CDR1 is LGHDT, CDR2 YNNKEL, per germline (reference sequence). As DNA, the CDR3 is TGTGCCAGCAGCCAACATAGCGGGGTCGGAGCAGATACGCAGTATTTT. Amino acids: CASSQHSGVGADTQYF.

For the CDR3, the DNA is TGTGCCAGCAGGGCTAGCTCCTACGAGCAGTACTTC. Its protein product is CASRASSYEQYF. The rearrangement joins TRBV25-1 to TRBJ2-7; unclear D gene. CDR1 and CDR2 (germline): MGHDK, SYGVNS. The V end was cut by 6 bases, the J end by 0 bases, with 6 bases between. The CDR3 contains 12 residues.

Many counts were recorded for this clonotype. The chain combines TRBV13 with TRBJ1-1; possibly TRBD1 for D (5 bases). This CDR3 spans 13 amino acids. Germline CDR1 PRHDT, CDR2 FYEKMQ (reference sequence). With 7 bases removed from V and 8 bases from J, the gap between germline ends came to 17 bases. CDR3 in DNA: TGTGCCAGCAACCCTAGGGGCGGTGGCGAAGCTTTCTTT. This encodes CASNPRGGGEAFF.

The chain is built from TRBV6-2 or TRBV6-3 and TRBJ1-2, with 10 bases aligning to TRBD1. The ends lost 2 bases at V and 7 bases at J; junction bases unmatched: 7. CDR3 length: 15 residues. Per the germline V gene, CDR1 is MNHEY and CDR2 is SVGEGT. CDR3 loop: CASSYDDRGLGGYTF. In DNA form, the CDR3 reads TGTGCCAGCAGTTACGACGACAGGGGGCTCGGTGGCTACACCTTC.

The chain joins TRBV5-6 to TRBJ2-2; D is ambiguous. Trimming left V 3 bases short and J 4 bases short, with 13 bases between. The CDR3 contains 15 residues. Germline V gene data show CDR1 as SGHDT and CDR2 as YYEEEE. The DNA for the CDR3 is TGTGCCAGCAGCTCGAACACAGATCTCACCGGGGAGCTGTTTTTT. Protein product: CASSSNTDLTGELFF.

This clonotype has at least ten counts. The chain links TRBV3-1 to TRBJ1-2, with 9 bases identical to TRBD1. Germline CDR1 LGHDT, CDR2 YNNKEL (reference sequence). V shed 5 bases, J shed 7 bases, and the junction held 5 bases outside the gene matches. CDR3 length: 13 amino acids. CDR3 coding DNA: TGTGCCAGCAGCAAGGGACAGGGTCTTGGCTACACCTTC. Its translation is CASSKGQGLGYTF.